This T cell receptor beta chain stems from a study of T cells in Graves' hyperthyroidism and ophthalmopathy. For the study at large: Peripheral blood was collected at initial diagnosis, before any treatment.

The CDR3 consists of 15 residues. Germline V gene sequence: CDR1 LGHDT, CDR2 YNNKEL (reference sequence). Trimming at V came to 2 bases and at J to 6 bases, leaving 2 bases not matched to a gene. Amplification of TCR beta CDR3 regions was performed using RNA transcripts as template. During a first-round RT-PCR of the TCR CDR3, the HTBI primer set was used. Each CDR3 protein gets one entry after TCRdb re-called the multiplex PCR reads with MiXCR. The table includes roughly 740,000 distinct CDR3 sequences, about a sixth detected once. Any patient presenting with uncontrolled infection, other autoimmune disease, pregnancy or lactation was left out.

This chain connects TRBV3-1 to TRBJ2-2, with 11 bases aligning to TRBD2. The receptor was derived from a man aged 18 to 35 with Graves' hyperthyroidism. Sequences were obtained from blood. This chain's CDR3 is CASSQKLAGAGELFF. The CDR3 nucleotides read TGTGCCAGCAGCCAAAAACTAGCGGGAGCCGGGGAGCTGTTTTTT. The variable domain in full, with the rest retrieved from reference TRBV3-1 and TRBJ2-2, is DTAVSQTPKYLVTQMGNDKSIKCEQNLGHDTMYWYKQDSKKFLKIMFSYNNKELIINETVPNRFSPKSPDKAHLNLHINSLELGDSAVYFCASSQKLAGAGELFFGEGSRLTVL.